The rows below give T cell receptor beta chains drawn from one sample of a study of blood T cell repertoires in COVID-19. The protocol was immunoSEQ multiplex PCR, while the TCRdb copy is restricted to in-frame clones and leaves out a portion. The sample shows 380,000 or so clones, more than 75% of them seen only once. The specimen was peripheral blood. The receptors were gathered from a human donor with acute or convalescent COVID-19. The donor label of this sample is uncertain. Each CDR3 is given with its conserved first and last residue. The D gene is left open where the match is weak. Clone size is given for some rows only: seen once, a few or many times, or a class if the clone is expanded.

J,size,V,D,CDR3
TRBJ2-2,NA,TRBV4-2,TRBD2,CASSQAPSGTQGTGELFF
TRBJ2-7,few,TRBV5-1,NA,CASSLAPGGLHF
TRBJ1-5,NA,TRBV6-5,NA,CASRNFNQPQHF
TRBJ1-2,NA,TRBV28,TRBD1,CASSSAPGTGLYGYTF
TRBJ2-7,few,TRBV12-3/TRBV12-4,NA,CASAHRVGEQYF
TRBJ2-7,NA,TRBV25-1,TRBD2,CASSASGLAGYEQYF
TRBJ2-7,few,TRBV5-1,TRBD1,CASSSRTGFTYEQYF
TRBJ1-1,NA,TRBV6-1,TRBD1,CASSENRGNTEAFF
TRBJ1-6,once,TRBV18,NA,CASSPAGYESPLHF
TRBJ1-4,NA,TRBV5-6,TRBD1,CASSERDRSNEKLFF
TRBJ2-3,NA,TRBV29-1,TRBD1,CSVDRVSTDTQYF
TRBJ2-2,NA,TRBV6-5,NA,CASSYDGGRTGELFF
TRBJ2-1,NA,TRBV18,NA,CASSNGFSNGEQFF
TRBJ2-2,NA,TRBV7-8,NA,CASTLGLAGELFF
TRBJ1-2,NA,TRBV5-6,NA,CASSPDRDYGYTF
TRBJ2-1,NA,TRBV6-5,TRBD2,CASTLAGDNEQFF
TRBJ2-1,NA,TRBV21-1,NA,CASNPGIISYNEQFF
TRBJ1-4,many,TRBV6-1,NA,CASSEGGGNEKLFF
TRBJ2-1,NA,TRBV9,TRBD2,CASSAPGLAYNEQFF
TRBJ1-6,NA,TRBV28,TRBD1,CASSPPGQGQSPLHF
TRBJ1-6,NA,TRBV2,TRBD1,CASRPTGVDSPLHF
TRBJ2-5,NA,TRBV5-4,NA,CASSLVQGSRETQYF
TRBJ1-2,NA,TRBV5-5,TRBD1,CASSPTGTQGYTF
TRBJ1-1,NA,TRBV23-1,NA,CASSQAVDRPYDTEAFF
TRBJ2-3,NA,TRBV5-1,TRBD2,CASQLAESTDTQYF
TRBJ2-7,NA,TRBV5-4,TRBD2,CASSLGAGDYYEQYF
TRBJ1-1,NA,TRBV3-1/TRBV3-2,NA,CASSRELLQGAAFF
TRBJ1-1,NA,TRBV5-4,NA,CASSNELRSTGGTEAFF
TRBJ1-3,NA,TRBV15,NA,CATSRDTLSGNTIYF
TRBJ1-1,NA,TRBV19,NA,CASSFGPRDTEAFF
TRBJ1-6,once,TRBV19,NA,CASNREFPNSPLHF
TRBJ1-1,NA,TRBV2,TRBD1,CASEPQGAAEAFF
TRBJ2-7,NA,TRBV29-1,NA,CSVGRGNNYEQYF
TRBJ2-3,NA,TRBV30,NA,CAWSRESTDTQYF
TRBJ2-1,NA,TRBV7-6,TRBD2,CASSSLAGQQFF
TRBJ2-2,NA,TRBV19,NA,CASSIGQAGELFF
TRBJ1-5,NA,TRBV5-6,NA,CASSFGGSAAYNQPQHF
TRBJ1-4,NA,TRBV28,NA,CASSYGAPEKLFF
TRBJ1-6,NA,TRBV28,TRBD1,CASSRAQGDYSPLHF
TRBJ1-4,NA,TRBV9,NA,CASSPRDTSNEKLFF
TRBJ2-7,NA,TRBV2,NA,CASSGLRVAYEQYF
TRBJ1-2,NA,TRBV2,NA,CAKQGAAYGYTF
TRBJ1-2,once,TRBV6-5,NA,CASRATGSNYGYTF
TRBJ1-1,NA,TRBV6-5,NA,CASGGTIEAFF
TRBJ1-1,NA,TRBV7-8,NA,CASSSRGGASTEAFF
TRBJ1-2,NA,TRBV5-1,TRBD1,CASSARDRSYGYTF
TRBJ1-2,NA,TRBV2,TRBD1,CASSEAGGTYGYTF
TRBJ1-2,few,TRBV5-6,NA,CASSLGTGYNYGYTF
TRBJ2-4,NA,TRBV23-1,NA,CASSLFRLAKNIQYF
TRBJ1-6,NA,TRBV6-1,TRBD1,CASSEARDRASPLHF
TRBJ2-7,once,TRBV2,NA,CATSRGRNYEQYF